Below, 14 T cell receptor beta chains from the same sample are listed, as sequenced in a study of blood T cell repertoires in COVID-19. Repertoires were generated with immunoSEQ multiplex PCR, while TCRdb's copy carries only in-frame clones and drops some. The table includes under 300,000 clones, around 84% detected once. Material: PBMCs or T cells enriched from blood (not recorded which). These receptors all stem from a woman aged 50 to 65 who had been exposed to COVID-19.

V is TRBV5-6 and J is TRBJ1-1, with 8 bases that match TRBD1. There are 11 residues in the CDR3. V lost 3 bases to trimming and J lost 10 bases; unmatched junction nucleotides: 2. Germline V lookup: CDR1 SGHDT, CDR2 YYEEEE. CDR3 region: CASSYGQGAFF. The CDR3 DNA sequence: TGTGCCAGCAGCTACGGACAGGGAGCTTTCTTT. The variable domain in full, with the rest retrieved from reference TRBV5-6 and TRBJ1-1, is DAGVTQSPTHLIKTRGQQVTLRCSPKSGHDTVSWYQQALGQGPQFIFQYYEEEERQRGNFPDRFSGHQFPNYSSELNVNALLLGDSALYLCASSYGQGAFFGQGTRLTVV.

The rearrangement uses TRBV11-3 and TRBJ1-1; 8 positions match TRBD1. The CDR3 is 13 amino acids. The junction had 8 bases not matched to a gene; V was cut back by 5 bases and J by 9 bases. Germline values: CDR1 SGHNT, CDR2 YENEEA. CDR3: CASSAGQAGQAFF. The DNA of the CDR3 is TGTGCCAGCAGCGCGGGACAGGCGGGCCAAGCTTTCTTT.

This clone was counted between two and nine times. CDR3 nucleotide sequence: TGTGCCAGCTCACTAGCGGGCCCGAACACCGGGGAGCTGTTTTTT. As protein: CASSLAGPNTGELFF. The rearrangement uses TRBV18 and TRBJ2-2, with TRBD2 identical over 7 bases. The V gene's germline CDR1 is KGHSH and CDR2 LQKENI. J lost 0 bases, V lost 4 bases, and 2 bases had no gene match. This CDR3 is 15 amino acids long.

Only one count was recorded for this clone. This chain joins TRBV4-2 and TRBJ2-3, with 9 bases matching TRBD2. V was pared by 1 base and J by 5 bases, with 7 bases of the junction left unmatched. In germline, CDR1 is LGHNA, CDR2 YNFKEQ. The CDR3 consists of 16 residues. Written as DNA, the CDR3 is TGTGCCAGCAGCCAAGGTGTGCGGGGGGGCGAAGATACGCAGTATTTT. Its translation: CASSQGVRGGEDTQYF.

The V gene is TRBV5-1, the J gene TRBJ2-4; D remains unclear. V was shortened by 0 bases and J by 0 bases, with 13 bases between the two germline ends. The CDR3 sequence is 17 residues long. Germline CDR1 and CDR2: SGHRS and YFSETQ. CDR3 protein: CASSLAALPLAKNIQYF. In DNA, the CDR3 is TGCGCCAGCAGCTTGGCCGCCCTCCCACTAGCCAAAAACATTCAGTACTTC.

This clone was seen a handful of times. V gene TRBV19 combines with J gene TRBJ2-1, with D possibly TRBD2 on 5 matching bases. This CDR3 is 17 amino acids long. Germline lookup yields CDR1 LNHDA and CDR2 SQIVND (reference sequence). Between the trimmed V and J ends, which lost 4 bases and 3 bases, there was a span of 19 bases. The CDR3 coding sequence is TGTGCCAGTAGTAGGGAGCGGCCACGGAATTACTACAATGAGCAGTTCTTC. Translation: CASSRERPRNYYNEQFF.

In nucleotides, the CDR3 is TGCGCCAGCAGCCAAGATCTGGGGCTACGGTATGGCTACACCTTC. This encodes CASSQDLGLRYGYTF. V and J are TRBV4-3 and TRBJ1-2, with D possibly TRBD1 on 5 matching bases. CDR1 and CDR2 (germline): LGHNA, YSLEER. The CDR3 consists of 15 residues. The V end lost 0 bases, the J end lost 5 bases, and 13 bases lay between the germline ends.

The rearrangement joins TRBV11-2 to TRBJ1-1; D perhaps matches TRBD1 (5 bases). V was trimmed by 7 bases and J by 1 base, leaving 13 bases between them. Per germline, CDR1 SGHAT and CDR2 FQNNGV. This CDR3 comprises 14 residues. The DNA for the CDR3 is TGTGCCAGCAACCCGACAGTCACGAACACTGAAGCTTTCTTT. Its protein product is CASNPTVTNTEAFF.

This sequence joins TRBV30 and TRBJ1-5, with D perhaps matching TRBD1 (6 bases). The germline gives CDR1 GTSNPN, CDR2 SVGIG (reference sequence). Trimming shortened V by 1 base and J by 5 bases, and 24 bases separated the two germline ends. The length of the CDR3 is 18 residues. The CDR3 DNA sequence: TGTGCCTGGAGTGAAGCAGCAGGGGCCTCCCCGATGGATCAGCCCCAGCATTTT. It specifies CAWSEAAGASPMDQPQHF.

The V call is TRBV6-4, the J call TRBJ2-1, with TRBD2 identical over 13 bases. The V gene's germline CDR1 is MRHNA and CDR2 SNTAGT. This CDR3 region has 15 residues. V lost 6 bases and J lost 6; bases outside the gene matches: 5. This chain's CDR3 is CASSPTSGGANEQFF. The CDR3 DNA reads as TGTGCCAGCAGCCCCACTAGCGGGGGGGCCAATGAGCAGTTCTTC.

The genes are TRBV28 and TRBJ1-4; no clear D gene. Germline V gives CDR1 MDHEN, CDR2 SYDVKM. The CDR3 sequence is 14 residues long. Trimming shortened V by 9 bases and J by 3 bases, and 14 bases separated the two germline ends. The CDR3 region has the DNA TGTGCCAGTCGCCCCGGCGGTCCTAATGAAAAACTGTTTTTT. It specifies CASRPGGPNEKLFF.

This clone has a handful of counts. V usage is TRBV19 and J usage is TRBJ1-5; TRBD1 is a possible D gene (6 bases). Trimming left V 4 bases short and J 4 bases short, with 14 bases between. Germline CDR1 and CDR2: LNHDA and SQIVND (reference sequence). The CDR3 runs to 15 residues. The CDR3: CASSTSTGRNQPQHF. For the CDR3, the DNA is TGTGCCAGTAGTACTTCGACAGGTCGGAATCAGCCCCAGCATTTT.

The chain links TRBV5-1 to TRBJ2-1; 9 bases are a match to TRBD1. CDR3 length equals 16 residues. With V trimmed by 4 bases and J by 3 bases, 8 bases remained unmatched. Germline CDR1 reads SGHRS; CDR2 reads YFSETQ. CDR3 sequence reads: CASSPGQGFNYNEQFF. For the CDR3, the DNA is TGCGCCAGCAGCCCCGGACAGGGGTTTAACTACAATGAGCAGTTCTTC. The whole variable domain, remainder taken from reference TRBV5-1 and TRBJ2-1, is KAGVTQTPRYLIKTRGQQVTLSCSPISGHRSVSWYQQTPGQGLQFLFEYFSETQRNKGNFPGRFSGRQFSNSRSEMNVSTLELGDSALYLCASSPGQGFNYNEQFFGPGTRLTVL.

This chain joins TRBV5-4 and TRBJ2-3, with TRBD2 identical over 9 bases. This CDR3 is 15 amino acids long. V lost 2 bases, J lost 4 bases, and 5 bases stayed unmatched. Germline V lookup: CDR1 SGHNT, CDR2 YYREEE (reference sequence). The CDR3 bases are TGTGCCAGCAGCTTAGCGGGGGGAGGGGCAGATACGCAGTATTTT. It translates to CASSLAGGGADTQYF.